The source of this T cell receptor beta chain is a study of graft-versus-host responses after intestinal transplantation. Study as a whole: The study gave all recipients anti-thymocyte globulin induction, then tacrolimus and steroids for roughly 3 years.

Germline CDR1 and CDR2: MNHNS and SASEGT. V gave up 3 bases and J gave up 8 bases, with 13 bases separating them. This CDR3 comprises 13 residues. The table lists this clone with a few counts. The antigen is not known. Study results and caveats: Elevated graft-versus-host to host-versus-graft clonal ratios in allografts were recorded for patients with graft-donor T cell macrochimerism. Some GvH clones were seen earlier in gut or blood, suggesting intestinal origin. There was an association between peak levels of circulating GvH clones and early post-transplant HvG declines.

The method was immunoSEQ multiplex PCR; TCRdb's version includes in-frame clones alone and lacks a portion of them. The table includes about 19,000 clones, about nine tenths detected once. This clonotype originated in a human patient who received an intestinal transplant, so some T cells may come from the graft donor. The genes are TRBV6-1 and TRBJ1-1; no firm D call. The material was bone marrow, obtained about 130 days after transplant. This CDR3 reads CASSDRHTHEAFF. CDR3 coding DNA: TGTGCCAGCAGTGATAGGCATACCCACGAAGCTTTCTTT.